The source of this TCR beta chain is a study of T-cell memory formation after mild COVID-19. Trimming pared 2 bases from V and 8 bases from J, leaving 16 bases between. Germline CDR1 reads SGHTA; CDR2 reads FQGNSA. This CDR3 comprises 16 residues. From the 5' RACE reads, TCRdb called clonotypes with MiXCR, one entry per CDR3 protein. This sample yields around 400,000 distinct CDR3 sequences, of which 24% are seen a single time; about 8.7% belongs to the top ten. This clonotype was detected only a few times. The J gene is TRBJ1-6, the V gene TRBV7-2; no reliable D call. Source material: PBMCs or a T cell subset sorted from them (not recorded which). This sequence originates from an adult woman who had mild COVID-19 (a few samples of this study predate the infection). Cell type and time point are not known. CDR3 sequence: CASSLTSWNFDSPLHF. The CDR3 DNA is TGTGCCAGCAGCTTAACCTCCTGGAATTTCGATTCACCCCTCCACTTT.